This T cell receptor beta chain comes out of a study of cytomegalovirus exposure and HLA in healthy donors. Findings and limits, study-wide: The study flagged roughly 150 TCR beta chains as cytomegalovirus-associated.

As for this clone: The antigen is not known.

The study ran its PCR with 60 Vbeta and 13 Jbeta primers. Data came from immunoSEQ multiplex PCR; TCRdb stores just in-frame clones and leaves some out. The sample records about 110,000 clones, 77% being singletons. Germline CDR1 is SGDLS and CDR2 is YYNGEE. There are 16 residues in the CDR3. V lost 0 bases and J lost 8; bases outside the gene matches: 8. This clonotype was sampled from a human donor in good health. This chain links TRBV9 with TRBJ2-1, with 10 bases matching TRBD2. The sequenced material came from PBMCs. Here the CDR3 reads CASSVDPSGSFYEQFF. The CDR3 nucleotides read TGTGCCAGCAGCGTAGATCCTAGCGGGAGTTTCTATGAGCAGTTCTTC.